The present T cell receptor beta chain was sequenced within a study of cytomegalovirus exposure and HLA in healthy donors. V shed 3 bases and J 1 base; nucleotides not matched to a gene: 5. The CDR3 has 16 amino acids. Per the germline V gene, CDR1 is GTSNPN and CDR2 is SVGIG (reference sequence). The study ran its PCR with 60 Vbeta and 13 Jbeta primers. Here immunoSEQ multiplex PCR was the method, and the copy in TCRdb shows in-frame clones only, minus some. The repertoire holds 85,000 to 100,000 clones, about four fifths seen once, with approximately 3.4% in the top ten. The genes are TRBV30 and TRBJ2-3, with 12 bases fitting TRBD2. This TCR derives from a male donor in good health and CMV-seropositive. Sequenced sample: PBMCs. The CDR3 DNA sequence: TGTGCCTGGAGGAAGAGGACTAGCGGGGGCACAGATACGCAGTATTTT. It translates to CAWRKRTSGGTDTQYF.